These T cell receptor beta chains were read from a single sample in a study of blood T cells in healthy people across ages. From the 5' RACE reads, TCRdb called clonotypes with MiXCR, one entry per CDR3 protein. This table holds over 500,000 distinct CDR3 sequences, about 26% found once. This same sample was also part of a study on T cells of mothers and their children.

The sample comprised blood. These receptor sequences come from a boy between 2 and 15 years old in good health. The CDR3 runs from the conserved cysteine through the conserved F or W. A D gene is named only where the DNA matches it firmly. Clone sizes are given selectively: once, few, many, or a class where the clone is expanded.

TRBV7-7	TRBJ2-7	few	TRBD2	CASSFNVREAGTFCEQYF	TGTGCTAGCAGCTTTAACGTCAGGGAAGCGGGGACCTTCTGCGAGCAGTACTTC
TRBV13	TRBJ2-7	.	TRBD1	CASSLGLGTAYEQYF	TGTGCCAGCAGCTTAGGACTCGGGACAGCCTACGAGCAGTACTTC
TRBV2	TRBJ2-4	.	.	CASRRDRKNIQYF	TGTGCCAGCAGACGGGACCGCAAAAACATTCAGTACTTC
TRBV20-1	TRBJ2-4	.	TRBD2	CSARGEGAKNIQYF	TGCAGTGCTAGAGGGGAGGGAGCCAAAAACATTCAGTACTTC
TRBV15	TRBJ2-5	few	TRBD1	CATSRDQGAGETQYF	TGTGCCACCAGCAGAGATCAGGGGGCAGGTGAGACCCAGTACTTC
TRBV11-2	TRBJ2-3	few	.	CASSVEGALGTDTQYF	TGTGCCAGCAGCGTGGAGGGGGCATTGGGGACAGATACGCAGTATTTT
TRBV27	TRBJ1-1	few	TRBD1	CASSLSRDRGNTEAFF	TGTGCCAGCAGTTTATCCCGGGACAGGGGGAACACTGAAGCTTTCTTT
TRBV29-1	TRBJ1-2	.	TRBD1	CSAEDRGDYGYTF	TGCAGCGCCGAGGACAGGGGTGACTATGGCTACACCTTC
TRBV6-2/TRBV6-3	TRBJ2-1	few	.	CASSYQAGYSYNEQFF	TGTGCCAGCAGTTACCAAGCGGGCTACTCCTACAATGAGCAGTTCTTC
TRBV20-1	TRBJ2-5	few	TRBD2	CSGLKLQRDGQETQYF	TGCAGTGGCCTGAAACTCCAGCGGGATGGGCAAGAGACCCAGTACTTC
TRBV2	TRBJ1-1	.	.	CASSPPGRTFLNIEAFF	TGTGCCAGCAGCCCCCCCGGTCGTACGTTTCTGAACATTGAAGCTTTCTTT
TRBV9	TRBJ2-1	.	.	CASSPRDLLLPNEQFF	TGTGCCAGCAGCCCCCGGGACCTCCTGTTACCCAATGAGCAGTTCTTC
TRBV12-3/TRBV12-4	TRBJ2-7	.	.	CASSFDQDYEQYF	TGTGCCAGCAGTTTTGATCAGGACTACGAGCAGTACTTC
TRBV6-1	TRBJ2-5	few	TRBD2	CASSRPSGHKTQYF	TGTGCCAGCAGTAGGCCTAGCGGGCATAAGACCCAGTACTTC
TRBV19	TRBJ2-7	few	.	CASSIPAAGLYEQYF	TGTGCCAGTAGTATACCGGCGGCGGGGCTTTACGAGCAGTACTTC
TRBV10-2	TRBJ2-7	.	TRBD1	CASRVQGRTYEQYF	TGCGCCAGCAGGGTACAGGGGCGCACCTACGAGCAGTACTTC
TRBV14	TRBJ2-7	.	.	CASSQNMGPDYASEQYF	TGTGCCAGCAGCCAAAATATGGGACCTGACTATGCTAGCGAGCAGTACTTC
TRBV7-2	TRBJ1-2	.	.	CASSLVREANYGYTF	TGTGCCAGCAGCTTAGTTAGGGAAGCTAACTATGGCTACACCTTC
TRBV7-2	TRBJ2-7	.	TRBD2	CASSLSLAGGPYEQYF	TGTGCCAGCAGCTTGTCGCTAGCGGGAGGGCCCTACGAGCAGTACTTC
TRBV4-3	TRBJ2-3	.	.	CASSQVPPGVTDTQYF	TGCGCCAGCAGCCAAGTCCCCCCGGGAGTTACAGATACGCAGTATTTT
TRBV7-9	TRBJ1-5	.	.	CASTNLLGDTQHF	TGTGCCAGCACGAACCTCCTGGGAGATACGCAGCATTTT
TRBV6-2/TRBV6-3	TRBJ2-5	.	TRBD1	CASSYSTGTGMETQYF	TGTGCCAGCAGTTACTCTACCGGGACAGGGATGGAGACCCAGTACTTC
TRBV29-1	TRBJ1-4	.	.	CSVAGGDEKLFF	TGCAGCGTTGCCGGGGGCGATGAAAAACTGTTTTTT
TRBV10-3	TRBJ1-4	.	TRBD1	CAISSGQGLKTNEKLFF	TGTGCCATCAGTTCGGGACAGGGATTGAAAACTAATGAAAAACTGTTTTTT
TRBV4-3	TRBJ2-5	.	.	CASSQDSWDDGETQYF	TGCGCCAGCAGCCAAGATTCCTGGGACGACGGGGAGACCCAGTACTTC
TRBV20-1	TRBJ2-7	.	TRBD1	CSLRVGQGYEQYF	TGCAGCCTAAGAGTTGGACAGGGCTACGAGCAGTACTTC
TRBV6-1	TRBJ2-7	.	TRBD1	CASSSGTGAGHYEQYF	TGTGCCAGCAGCTCCGGGACAGGGGCCGGACACTACGAGCAGTACTTC
TRBV5-5	TRBJ1-6	.	TRBD1	CASSVDRVTDRSLHF	TGTGCCAGCAGCGTAGACAGGGTGACGGATAGATCCCTCCACTTT
TRBV5-4	TRBJ1-2	.	TRBD1	CASSPDRDGYTF	TGTGCCAGCAGCCCTGACAGGGATGGCTACACCTTC
TRBV3-1	TRBJ1-2	many	.	CASSQERGRGYTF	TGTGCCAGCAGCCAAGAAAGAGGGAGGGGCTACACCTTC
TRBV10-2	TRBJ2-7	.	.	CASSDEESSYEQYF	TGCGCCAGCAGTGACGAGGAGTCCTCCTACGAGCAGTACTTC
TRBV20-1	TRBJ2-1	few	.	CSARDGQLYNEQFF	TGCAGTGCTAGAGATGGACAGCTCTACAATGAGCAGTTCTTC
TRBV4-1	TRBJ2-5	.	.	CASSQGSKGPLQGTQYF	TGCGCCAGCAGCCAAGGTTCGAAGGGACCCCTCCAAGGGACCCAGTACTTC
TRBV15	TRBJ1-2	few	.	CATSPGTNYGYTF	TGTGCCACCAGCCCGGGCACCAACTATGGCTACACCTTC
TRBV6-1	TRBJ2-3	few	.	CASRTGLKKTSGTDTQYF	TGTGCCAGCAGAACCGGACTGAAGAAGACTAGTGGCACAGATACGCAGTATTTT
TRBV9	TRBJ2-3	few	.	CASSPQHLVTDTQYF	TGTGCCAGCAGCCCCCAACATTTAGTCACAGATACGCAGTATTTT
TRBV13	TRBJ2-1	.	TRBD2	CASSLGLGLAVYNEQSF	TGTGCCAGCAGCTTAGGCCTTGGTCTAGCGGTATACAATGAGCAGTCCTTC
TRBV12-3/TRBV12-4	TRBJ1-2	.	.	CASSFPERGNYGYTF	TGTGCCAGCAGTTTTCCGGAGAGGGGAAACTATGGCTACACCTTC
TRBV7-2	TRBJ1-3	many	.	CASSKTGANTIYF	TGTGCCAGCAGCAAGACGGGGGCAAACACCATATATTTT
TRBV5-1	TRBJ2-1	few	.	CASSPRGNSYNEQFF	TGCGCCAGCAGCCCACGGGGTAACTCCTACAATGAGCAGTTCTTC
TRBV13	TRBJ2-5	.	.	CASRVVSGETQYF	TGTGCCAGCAGGGTGGTTTCGGGGGAGACCCAGTACTTC
TRBV20-1	TRBJ2-2	.	TRBD2	CSARDSGLAGGPTGELFF	TGCAGTGCTAGAGATTCCGGACTAGCGGGGGGGCCCACCGGGGAGCTGTTTTTT
TRBV29-1	TRBJ1-2	.	TRBD1	CSVLSRTGYGYTF	TGCAGCGTTCTCTCACGGACAGGGTATGGCTACACCTTC
TRBV6-5	TRBJ2-7	few	TRBD1	CASSQRHRDRGYEQYF	TGTGCCAGCAGTCAAAGACACCGGGACAGGGGCTACGAGCAGTACTTC
TRBV7-9	TRBJ2-1	few	.	CASSLGPSNEQFF	TGTGCCAGCAGCTTAGGCCCGAGCAATGAGCAGTTCTTC